This TCR beta chain was obtained from a study of metastatic and nonmetastatic thyroid tumors. Background on the study: Repertoires from blood and tumor or nodule tissue of malignant and benign thyroid patients were compared.

Authors' methods: Built for papillary thyroid cancer, a distant-metastasis classifier drew on CDR3 differences across clinicopathological groups. MiXCR reprocessed the PCR reads for TCRdb. What appears here as the V and J calls and clone size reflects TCRdb's work, not the paper's. The table has around 65,000 clones, approximately 14% seen once; the top ten hold about 7%. Prior to thyroid surgery, none of the patients had received any treatment. A remark on this clone: Its target is not known. A junction end diverges from the germline sequence, so it may reflect a read error.

Regarding the study as a whole: A significant increase in TCR beta diversity was reportedly seen in malignant thyroid tumors relative to benign nodules, in blood and tumor.

The V gene's germline CDR1 is SGHVS and CDR2 FNYEAQ. The CDR3 runs to 15 residues. This TCR was sampled from a male donor with papillary thyroid cancer or a benign thyroid nodule (not recorded which). Some clones in this sample may be carry-over from other donors' samples. The V and J genes are TRBV7-6 and TRBJ2-2; D is tentatively TRBD1 or TRBD2 (7 bases each). Sequencing was carried out using blood. This chain's CDR3 is CASSLGDSGAGQLFF. DNA for the CDR3: TGTGCCAGCAGCTTAGGGGACAGCGGGGCCGGGCAGCTGTTTTTT.